These T cell receptor beta chains were read from a single sample in a study of shared T cell receptors in the human thymus. The assay was immunoSEQ multiplex PCR, and TCRdb's table has in-frame clones only and misses some. The table shows 640,000 or so clones, with 80% to 90% occurring only once. These data were also filed under a second study, of human thymus T cells.

Sequenced: thymocytes. Every receptor here comes from a boy younger than two with a congenital heart defect. Both conserved end residues are part of each CDR3.

j_call v_call cdr3_aa
TRBJ2-4 TRBV27 CAVGTSSSGIQYF
TRBJ2-5 TRBV28 CASSLCIQRGHQETQYF
TRBJ2-7 TRBV6-5 CASSYSQGRGYEQYF
TRBJ2-5 TRBV9 CASSGPGVRETQYF
TRBJ2-3 TRBV14 CASSQTGTDTQYF
TRBJ2-3 TRBV7-8 CASSQTYSGLAGGTDTQYF
TRBJ2-1 TRBV29-1 CSVGLLAGTYNEQFF
TRBJ2-1 TRBV4-2 CASSPSSAGTVYNEQFF
TRBJ2-7 TRBV28 CASSFFEPQGGVTYEQYF
TRBJ2-2 TRBV7-3 CASSRGGNTGELFF
TRBJ2-7 TRBV2 CASRGGRATYEQYF
TRBJ2-7 TRBV5-1 CASSLRQGDYEQYF
TRBJ2-7 TRBV2 CASSNKNRRGGDEQYF
TRBJ1-1 TRBV19 CASSIPDRGTEAFF
TRBJ2-1 TRBV6-1 CARDGGQGDGNEQFF
TRBJ1-4 TRBV16 CASSQSKAPGGEKLFF
TRBJ2-7 TRBV6-5 CASSQRQGVSYEQYF
TRBJ1-5 TRBV6-5 CASSYAGTGKNQPQHF
TRBJ2-1 TRBV9 CASSTRAGDSYNEQFF
TRBJ1-2 TRBV10-3 CAISGGDRRGYTF
TRBJ2-3 TRBV6-4 CASSEGRVTDTQYF
TRBJ2-2 TRBV2 CASSPEPLPTGSSGELFF
TRBJ1-6 TRBV27 CASSSMADNSPLHF
TRBJ1-2 TRBV4-3 CASSQGRGPGYTF
TRBJ2-7 TRBV21-1 CASSLGKGAREQYF
TRBJ2-7 TRBV2 CASKAGVSSYEQYF
TRBJ1-2 TRBV28 CASILKREEGYGYTF
TRBJ2-3 TRBV2 CASMQMGLAGVGSDTQYF
TRBJ1-1 TRBV7-9 CASSFTGQGVHTEAFF
TRBJ2-3 TRBV6-1 CASSEPLASGRGNTQYF
TRBJ2-1 TRBV11-2 CASTSGRAYNEQFF
TRBJ1-1 TRBV4-3 CASSQAGEGTEAFF
TRBJ1-4 TRBV19 CASSGIDRANEKLFF
TRBJ2-7 TRBV7-2 CASSSTGGSYEQYF
TRBJ2-7 TRBV19 CASSSASLRGQYF
TRBJ2-1 TRBV7-9 CASYGLATNNEQFF
TRBJ1-1 TRBV20-1 CSANTGGILF
TRBJ2-7 TRBV30 CAWRSPGSGRIHEQYF
TRBJ1-4 TRBV7-2 CASSFGRGEEKLFF
TRBJ2-1 TRBV19 CASSPTPGLARWNEQFF
TRBJ1-3 TRBV21-1 CASSKATEINSGNTIYF
TRBJ2-7 TRBV7-2 CASSSASIPYEQYF
TRBJ1-2 TRBV7-9 CASSLAEDARGCRGYPF
TRBJ1-1 TRBV13 CASSATRMEAFF
TRBJ2-7 TRBV11-2 CASSPRGLDEQYF
TRBJ2-7 TRBV7-9 CASSSDGVPSGSSYEQYF
TRBJ2-7 TRBV28 CASSLYAQGEAYEQYF
TRBJ1-2 TRBV4-3 CASSQVPPGGDLLRYGYTF
TRBJ2-2 TRBV4-2 CASSHESVGNTGELFF
TRBJ2-3 TRBV4-2 CASQASSTDTQYF
TRBJ2-3 TRBV9 CASSGRTSGSSTDTQYF
TRBJ2-3 TRBV15 CATSRTLSTDTQYF
TRBJ1-3 TRBV5-1 CASSLGSGVSGNTIYF